Shown below are 9 T cell receptor beta chains from a single sample sequenced in a study of T cell clones after liver transplantation. Repertoires were generated with immunoSEQ multiplex PCR, while TCRdb's copy carries only in-frame clones and drops some. The sample records about 24,000 clones, 55% to 70% being singletons. Sequencing used CD4+ T cells from blood, obtained before liver transplant. Source of these receptors: a human donor who received a liver transplant.

V and J are TRBV6-1 and TRBJ1-3; TRBD1 agrees at 7 bases. Germline CDR1 and CDR2: MNHNS and SASEGT. CDR3 length equals 16 residues. With V trimmed by 4 bases and J by 2 bases, 8 bases remained unmatched. The CDR3 reads CASSVVQGITGNTIYF. The CDR3 nucleotides are TGTGCCAGCAGTGTCGTACAGGGGATAACTGGAAACACCATATATTTT.

V is TRBV7-2 and J is TRBJ2-2, with 8 positions matching TRBD2. V shed 5 bases, J shed 6 bases, and the junction held 11 bases outside the gene matches. The CDR3 length is 16 residues. The germline V gene has CDR1 SGHTA and CDR2 FQGNSA. The CDR3 sequence is CASSVTLSGGAGELFF. The CDR3 DNA reads as TGTGCCAGCAGCGTAACTCTAAGCGGGGGAGCCGGGGAGCTGTTTTTT.

The chain has TRBV2 and TRBJ1-5; TRBD1 matches at 8 bases. The CDR3 has 16 residues. The J segment lost 0 bases and the V segment lost 5 bases, leaving 6 bases of the junction unmatched. Germline values: CDR1 SNHLY, CDR2 FYNNEI. In DNA, the CDR3 is TGTGCCAGCAGTTTACGGACAGGGCCTAGCAATCAGCCCCAGCATTTT. Amino acids: CASSLRTGPSNQPQHF.

V and J are TRBV19 and TRBJ2-7; the match to TRBD2 covers 11 bases. Germline CDR1 LNHDA, CDR2 SQIVND (reference sequence). The CDR3 runs 15 residues. V gave up 8 bases and J gave up 3 bases; unmatched junction bases: 9. The CDR3 loop is CASSGRLAGIYEQYV. CDR3 DNA: TGTGCCAGTTCGGGGCGACTAGCGGGAATCTACGAGCAGTACGTC.

The chain employs TRBV19 and TRBJ2-3; D gene uncertain. The CDR3 totals 14 residues. Germline V gene data show CDR1 as LNHDA and CDR2 as SQIVND (reference sequence). V lost 10 bases and J 5 bases, leaving 19 bases between the germline ends. CDR3 sequence: CATRTGSSGDTQYF. Written as DNA, the CDR3 is TGTGCCACCCGTACGGGCAGCTCGGGAGATACGCAGTATTTT.

J is TRBJ1-5 and V is TRBV18; no definite D call. This CDR3 comprises 15 residues. CDR1 is KGHSH and CDR2 is LQKENI in the germline V gene. V was pared by 2 bases and J by 4 bases, with 12 bases between. CDR3 residues: CASSPEDLFNQPQHF. The CDR3 DNA reads TGTGCCAGCTCACCAGAGGACCTTTTTAATCAGCCCCAGCATTTT. Looking up the rest from reference TRBV18 and TRBJ1-5 gives the full variable domain: NAGVMQNPRHLVRRRGQEARLRCSPMKGHSHVYWYRQLPEEGLKFMVYLQKENIIDESGMPKERFSAEFPKEGPSILRIQQVVRGDSAAYFCASSPEDLFNQPQHFGDGTRLSIL.

The chain couples TRBV15 to TRBJ2-5; D unresolved. The V end lost 5 bases, the J end lost 1 base, and 14 bases lay between the germline ends. CDR1 LNHNV and CDR2 YYDKDF come from the germline V gene (reference sequence). The CDR3 consists of 15 residues. The CDR3 here is CATSPSRLLQETQYF. CDR3 bases: TGTGCCACCAGCCCATCCCGACTCCTCCAAGAGACCCAGTACTTC. Full variable domain (rest looked up from reference TRBV15 and TRBJ2-5): DAMVIQNPRYQVTQFGKPVTLSCSQTLNHNVMYWYQQKSSQAPKLLFHYYDKDFNNEADTPDNFQSRRPNTSFCFLDIRSPGLGDTAMYLCATSPSRLLQETQYFGPGTRLLVL.

This chain links TRBV29-1 with TRBJ2-1; D gene ambiguous. Germline CDR1 is SQVTM and CDR2 is ANQGSEA. V dropped 5 bases and J dropped 7 bases, with 6 bases sitting between them. This CDR3 region has 10 residues. This CDR3 is CSVFENEQFF. The CDR3 coding sequence is TGCAGCGTTTTCGAAAATGAGCAGTTCTTC.

CDR3 DNA sequence: TGTGCCAGCAGCTTAGAGCGGAAAACCTTCTACGAGCAGTACTTC. It translates to CASSLERKTFYEQYF. The chain is built from TRBV7-2 and TRBJ2-7; D might be TRBD2 (5 bases). CDR3 length equals 15 residues. Trimming removed 1 base at V and 3 bases at J, with 13 bases between. Looked up from germline, CDR1 is SGHTA and CDR2 is FQGNSA. Drawing the rest from reference TRBV7-2 and TRBJ2-7, the complete variable domain is GAGVSQSPSNKVTEKGKDVELRCDPISGHTALYWYRQSLGQGLEFLIYFQGNSAPDKSGLPSDRFSAERTGGSVSTLTIQRTQQEDSAVYLCASSLERKTFYEQYFGPGTRLTVT.